This record covers a single T cell receptor (beta chain). Its specificity is unknown. Its ends do not fully match the called genes, so a read error is possible. Samples each had at least 5.5 micrograms of total RNA extracted. CDR3 length equals 15 residues. Germline V gene data show CDR1 as MDHEN and CDR2 as SYDVKM. This specimen comes from a study of blood T cells in healthy people across ages. Looking at the study overall: The template switching approach captured approximately one barcoded beta molecule for every two T cells. The study, taken as a whole, reports: When set beside aged donors, long-lived donors presented more naive CD4+ cells and higher diversity.

Primers used in a second PCR of about 6 to 11 cycles were a sample-barcoded 5' primer and a J-beta primer mix. Unique molecular identifiers of 12 random nucleotides labeled each cDNA. TCRdb reanalysed the 5' RACE reads using MiXCR and keeps one entry per CDR3 protein. In the table there are hundreds of thousands of distinct CDR3 sequences, more than 40% of which are singletons. The receptor was derived from a woman aged 60-75 years in good health. Specimen: blood. This rearrangement joins TRBV28 to TRBJ2-7, with 10 bases matching TRBD2. This chain's CDR3 is CAGSLGGTSDNEQYF. CDR3 bases: TGTGCCGGCAGTTTAGGTGGGACTAGCGATAACGAGCAGTACTTC.